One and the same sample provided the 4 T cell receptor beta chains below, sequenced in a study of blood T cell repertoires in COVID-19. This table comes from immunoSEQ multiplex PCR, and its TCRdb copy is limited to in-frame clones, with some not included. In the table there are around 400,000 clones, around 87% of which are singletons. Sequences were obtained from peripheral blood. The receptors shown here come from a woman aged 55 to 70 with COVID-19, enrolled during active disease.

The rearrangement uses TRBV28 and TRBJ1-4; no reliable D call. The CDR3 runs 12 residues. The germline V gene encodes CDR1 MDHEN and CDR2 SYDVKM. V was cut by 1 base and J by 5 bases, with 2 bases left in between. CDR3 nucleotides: TGTGCCAGCAGTTTATTAAATGAAAAACTGTTTTTT. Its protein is CASSLLNEKLFF.

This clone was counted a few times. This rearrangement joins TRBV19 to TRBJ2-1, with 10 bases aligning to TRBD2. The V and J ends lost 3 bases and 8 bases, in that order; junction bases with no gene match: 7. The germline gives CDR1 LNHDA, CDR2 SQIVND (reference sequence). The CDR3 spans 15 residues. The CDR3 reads CASSIPSGGRDEQFF. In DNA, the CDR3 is TGTGCCAGTAGTATCCCTAGCGGGGGCCGGGATGAGCAGTTCTTC. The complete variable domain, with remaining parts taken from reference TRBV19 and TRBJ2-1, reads DGGITQSPKYLFRKEGQNVTLSCEQNLNHDAMYWYRQDPGQGLRLIYYSQIVNDFQKGDIAEGYSVSREKKESFPLTVTSAQKNPTAFYLCASSIPSGGRDEQFFGPGTRLTVL.

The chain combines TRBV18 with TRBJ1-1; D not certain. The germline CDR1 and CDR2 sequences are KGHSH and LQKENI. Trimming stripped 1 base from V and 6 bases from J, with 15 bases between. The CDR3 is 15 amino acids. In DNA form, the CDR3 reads TGTGCCAGCTCACCACGGGTTCCAGAGGGATCTGAAGCTTTCTTT. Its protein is CASSPRVPEGSEAFF.

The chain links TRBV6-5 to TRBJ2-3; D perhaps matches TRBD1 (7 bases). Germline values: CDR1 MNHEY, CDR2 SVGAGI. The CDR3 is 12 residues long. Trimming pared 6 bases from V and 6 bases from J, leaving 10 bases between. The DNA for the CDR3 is TGTGCCAGCAGGCAGGGGGGTGATACGCAGTATTTT. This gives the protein CASRQGGDTQYF.